A single sample is the source of the 6 T cell receptor beta chains below, sequenced in a study of graft-versus-host responses after intestinal transplantation. Method: immunoSEQ multiplex PCR; TCRdb's copy keeps in-frame clones and lacks some. The data show about 15,000 clones, about 90% seen once. This material consisted of bone marrow, taken around 120 days after intestinal transplantation. The receptors here all came from a human patient who received an intestinal transplant, so some T cells may come from the graft donor.

The J gene is TRBJ1-5, the V gene TRBV19; D possibly corresponds to TRBD1 (5 bases). This CDR3 has 11 amino acids. Germline CDR1 and CDR2: LNHDA and SQIVND (reference sequence). Trimming left V 6 bases short and J 6 bases short, with 6 bases between. The CDR3 DNA reads as TGTGCCAGTAGGAGGGGTCAGCCCCAGCATTTT. The encoded protein is CASRRGQPQHF.

The J gene is TRBJ2-5, the V gene TRBV19; the D gene is possibly TRBD1 (5 bases). The J call may be mistaken, given a closer DNA end match to TRBJ2-7. Germline V gene data show CDR1 as LNHDA and CDR2 as SQIVND (reference sequence). The CDR3 consists of 14 residues. The CDR3 is CASSVRSGSYEQYF. The CDR3 DNA is TGTGCCAGTAGCGTTCGGTCAGGGTCCTACGAGCAGTACTTC.

This rearrangement joins TRBV7-3 to TRBJ2-1; 9 nucleotides align to TRBD2. CDR3 length equals 16 residues. The V gene end was trimmed by 6 bases and the J gene end by 3 bases; junction bases not matched to a gene: 9. Germline CDR1 and CDR2: SGHTA and FQGTGA. The CDR3 reads CASRMGGRADYNEQFF. CDR3 nucleotides: TGTGCCAGCAGGATGGGCGGGAGGGCCGACTACAATGAGCAGTTCTTC.

This clone was recorded only once. V is TRBV28 and J is TRBJ1-5, with a weak D call TRBD1 (6 bases). Germline CDR1 and CDR2: MDHEN and SYDVKM. Trimming cost V 6 bases and J 2 bases, with 17 bases left between them. CDR3 length equals 16 residues. The CDR3 DNA sequence: TGTGCCAGCAGCCCCACGTTCGGGGGCGGCAATCAGCCCCAGCATTTT. This codes for CASSPTFGGGNQPQHF.

The chain employs TRBV28 and TRBJ2-7, with 11 positions matching TRBD1. The CDR3 totals 16 residues. V lost 3 bases, J lost 3 bases, and 7 bases stayed unmatched. Germline V CDR1 and CDR2: MDHEN, SYDVKM. CDR3 nucleotides: TGTGCCAGCAGTTTTCCTCCGGGACAGGGGGGCTACGAGCAGTACTTC. Translation gives CASSFPPGQGGYEQYF. Supplemented by reference TRBV28 and TRBJ2-7, the full variable domain reads DVKVTQSSRYLVKRTGEKVFLECVQDMDHENMFWYRQDPGLGLRLIYFSYDVKMKEKGDIPEGYSVSREKKERFSLILESASTNQTSMYLCASSFPPGQGGYEQYFGPGTRLTVT.

V usage is TRBV5-1 and J usage is TRBJ2-6, with 7 bases lining up with TRBD1. This CDR3 has 15 residues. The trim removed 0 bases at V and 7 bases at J, leaving 4 bases unmatched. The germline V gene has CDR1 SGHRS and CDR2 YFSETQ. CDR3 DNA sequence: TGCGCCAGCAGCTTGGAGGGACAGACCGCCAACGTCCTGACTTTC. Translation: CASSLEGQTANVLTF.